The 3 T cell receptor beta chains listed next were all sequenced from one sample in a study of beta chain features in type 1 diabetes. Study-wide results and caveats: Type 1 diabetes patients had moderately but significantly shorter TCRB CDR3s in all four CD4+ subsets.

Reverse transcription of all isolated RNA meant that expressed TCRB transcripts were sequenced. TCRdb keeps only in-frame clones here, not all; method: immunoSEQ multiplex PCR. Among roughly 730,000 clones, roughly 13% were seen once, and the ten largest hold 0.02% to 0.025%. The antigens for these receptors are not known. The specimen was naive CD4+ T cells from blood. The receptors shown here come from a man between 18 and 29 years old with type 1 diabetes.

The genes are TRBV12-5 and TRBJ2-1; D is unresolved. Trimming pared 1 base from V and 2 bases from J, leaving 9 bases between. CDR3 size: 15 residues. Germline CDR1 reads LGHNT; CDR2 reads FRNRAP. The CDR3 sequence is CASGLEPNAYNEQFF. Here the CDR3 DNA reads TGTGCTAGTGGTTTGGAGCCTAACGCCTACAATGAGCAGTTCTTC.

This clone was observed a few times. V usage is TRBV30 and J usage is TRBJ1-6; D unclear. This CDR3 has 13 residues. Looked up from germline, CDR1 is GTSNPN and CDR2 is SVGIG (reference sequence). V gave up 4 bases and J gave up 10 bases, with 14 bases separating them. The CDR3 loop is CAWTTPKRSPLHF. The CDR3 DNA follows: TGTGCCTGGACCACTCCAAAAAGATCACCCCTCCACTTT.

This clone was counted between two and nine times. The genes are TRBV30 and TRBJ1-5; weak D call: TRBD1 (6 bases). The germline gives CDR1 GTSNPN, CDR2 SVGIG (reference sequence). V was pared by 0 bases and J by 5 bases, with 11 bases between. The CDR3 totals 14 residues. The chain's CDR3 is CAWSVGGAHQPQHF. CDR3 nucleotides: TGTGCCTGGAGTGTTGGGGGGGCCCATCAGCCCCAGCATTTT.